This TCR beta chain came from a study of blood T cells in healthy people across ages. This clonotype was seen more than once but under ten times. Germline loops: CDR1 SGDLS, CDR2 YYNGEE. V was cut by 5 bases and J by 2 bases, with 11 bases left in between. This CDR3 comprises 15 residues. A second 7 to 11 cycle PCR used barcoded and J-beta primers. One entry per CDR3 protein results from TCRdb running MiXCR on the 5' RACE reads. The sample includes 780,000 or so distinct CDR3 sequences, 40% to 65% of them seen just once. Peripheral blood samples of about 10 milliliters were drawn from each donor. This chain links TRBV9 with TRBJ2-6; D could derive from TRBD1 or TRBD2 (5 bases each). This TCR came from a man at least 80 years old in good health. Sequences were obtained from blood. CDR3 bases: TGTGCCAGCAGTTTTGAGGGGCCTGGGGCCAACGTCCTGACTTTC. Translation gives CASSFEGPGANVLTF.